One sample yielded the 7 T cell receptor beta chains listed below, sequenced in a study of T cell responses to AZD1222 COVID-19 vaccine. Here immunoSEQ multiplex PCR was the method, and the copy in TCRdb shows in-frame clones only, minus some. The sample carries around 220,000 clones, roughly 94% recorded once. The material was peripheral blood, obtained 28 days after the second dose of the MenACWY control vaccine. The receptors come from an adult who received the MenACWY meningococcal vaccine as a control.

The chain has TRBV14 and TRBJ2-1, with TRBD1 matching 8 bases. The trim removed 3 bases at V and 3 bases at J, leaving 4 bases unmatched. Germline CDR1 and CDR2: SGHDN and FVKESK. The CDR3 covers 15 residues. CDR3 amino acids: CASSQTGAVYNEQFF. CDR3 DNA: TGTGCCAGCAGCCAGACAGGGGCGGTCTACAATGAGCAGTTCTTC.

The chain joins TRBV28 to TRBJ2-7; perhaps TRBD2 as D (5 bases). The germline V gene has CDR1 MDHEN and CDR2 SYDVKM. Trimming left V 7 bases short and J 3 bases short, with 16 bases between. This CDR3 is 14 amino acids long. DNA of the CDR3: TGTGCCAGCACCCCCTTGGAGGCGCGCTACGAGCAGTACTTC. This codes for CASTPLEARYEQYF.

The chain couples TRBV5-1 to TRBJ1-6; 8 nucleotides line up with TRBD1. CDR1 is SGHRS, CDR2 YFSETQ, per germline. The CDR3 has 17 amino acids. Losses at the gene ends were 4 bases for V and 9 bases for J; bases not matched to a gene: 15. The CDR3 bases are TGCGCCAGCAGCGAGACTCAGGGGGCGCCTTCCACTTCACCCCTCCACTTT. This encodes CASSETQGAPSTSPLHF.

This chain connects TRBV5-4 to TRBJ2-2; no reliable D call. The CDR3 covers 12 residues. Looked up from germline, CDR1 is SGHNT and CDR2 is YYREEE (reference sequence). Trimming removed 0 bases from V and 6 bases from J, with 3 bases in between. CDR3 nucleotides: TGTGCCAGCAGCTTGGGGTCCGGGGAGCTGTTTTTT. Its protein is CASSLGSGELFF.

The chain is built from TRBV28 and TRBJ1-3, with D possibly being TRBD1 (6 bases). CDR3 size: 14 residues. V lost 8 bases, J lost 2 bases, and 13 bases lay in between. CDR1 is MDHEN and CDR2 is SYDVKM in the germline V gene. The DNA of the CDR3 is TGTGCCAGCCGCGGGGGGGCGACTGGAAACACCATATATTTT. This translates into CASRGGATGNTIYF.

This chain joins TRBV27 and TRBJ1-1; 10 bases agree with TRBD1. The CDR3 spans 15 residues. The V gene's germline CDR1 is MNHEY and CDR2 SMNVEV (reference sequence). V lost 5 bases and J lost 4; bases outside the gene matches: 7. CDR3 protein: CASSPFGQGGTEAFF. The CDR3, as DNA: TGTGCCAGCAGTCCCTTCGGACAGGGGGGCACTGAAGCTTTCTTT.

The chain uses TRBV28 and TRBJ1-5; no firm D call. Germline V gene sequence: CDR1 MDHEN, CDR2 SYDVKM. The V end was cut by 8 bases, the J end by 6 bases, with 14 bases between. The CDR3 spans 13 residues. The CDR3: CASGRSGVQPQHF. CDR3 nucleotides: TGTGCCAGCGGGAGGTCGGGCGTTCAGCCCCAGCATTTT.